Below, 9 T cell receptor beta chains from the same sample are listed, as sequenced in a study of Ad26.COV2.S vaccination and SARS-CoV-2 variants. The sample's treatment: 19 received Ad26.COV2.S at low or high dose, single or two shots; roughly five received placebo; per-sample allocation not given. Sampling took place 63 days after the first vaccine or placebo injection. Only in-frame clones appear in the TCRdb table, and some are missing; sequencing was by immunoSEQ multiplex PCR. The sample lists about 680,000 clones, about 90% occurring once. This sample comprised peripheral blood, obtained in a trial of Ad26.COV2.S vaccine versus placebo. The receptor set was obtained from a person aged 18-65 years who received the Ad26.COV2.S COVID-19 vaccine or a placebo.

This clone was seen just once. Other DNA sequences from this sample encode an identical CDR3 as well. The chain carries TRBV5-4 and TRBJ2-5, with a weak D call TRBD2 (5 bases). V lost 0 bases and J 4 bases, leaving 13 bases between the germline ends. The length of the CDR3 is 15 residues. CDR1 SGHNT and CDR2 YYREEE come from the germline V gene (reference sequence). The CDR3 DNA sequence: TGTGCCAGCAGCTTGGGGCTAGCTGGCGGAGAGACCCAGTACTTC. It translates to CASSLGLAGGETQYF. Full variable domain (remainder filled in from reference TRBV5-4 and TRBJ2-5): ETGVTQSPTHLIKTRGQQVTLRCSSQSGHNTVSWYQQALGQGPQFIFQYYREEENGRGNFPPRFSGLQFPNYSSELNVNALELDDSALYLCASSLGLAGGETQYFGPGTRLLVL.

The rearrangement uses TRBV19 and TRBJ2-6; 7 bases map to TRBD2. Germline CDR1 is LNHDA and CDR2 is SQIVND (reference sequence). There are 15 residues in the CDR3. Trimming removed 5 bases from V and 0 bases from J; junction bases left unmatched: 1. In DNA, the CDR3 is TGTGCCAGTAGTTCGGGGGGCTCTGGGGCCAACGTCCTGACTTTC. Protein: CASSSGGSGANVLTF.

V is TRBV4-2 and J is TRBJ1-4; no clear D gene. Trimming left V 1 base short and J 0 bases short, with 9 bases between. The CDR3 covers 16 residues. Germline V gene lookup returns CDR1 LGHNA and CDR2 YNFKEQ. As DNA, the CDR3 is TGTGCCAGCAGCCAAGGAGGGCTTGCAACTAATGAAAAACTGTTTTTT. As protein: CASSQGGLATNEKLFF.

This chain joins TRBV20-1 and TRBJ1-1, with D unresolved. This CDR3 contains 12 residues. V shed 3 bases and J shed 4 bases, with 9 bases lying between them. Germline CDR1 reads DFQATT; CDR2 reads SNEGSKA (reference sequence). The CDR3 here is CSASGWSTEAFF. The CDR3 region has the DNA TGCAGTGCTAGTGGGTGGAGCACTGAAGCTTTCTTT.

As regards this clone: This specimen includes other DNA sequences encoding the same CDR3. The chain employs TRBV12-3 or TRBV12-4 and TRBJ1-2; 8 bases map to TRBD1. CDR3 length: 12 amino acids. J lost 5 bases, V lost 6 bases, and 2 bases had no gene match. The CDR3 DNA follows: TGTGCCAGCAGCGGGACAGGTTATGGCTACACCTTC. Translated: CASSGTGYGYTF.

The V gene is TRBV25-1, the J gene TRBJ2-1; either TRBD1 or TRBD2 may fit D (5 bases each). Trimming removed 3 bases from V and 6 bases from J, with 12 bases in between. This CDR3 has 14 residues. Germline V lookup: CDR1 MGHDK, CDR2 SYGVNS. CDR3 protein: CASSDEGSTNEQFF. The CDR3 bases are TGTGCCAGCAGTGATGAGGGGAGTACCAATGAGCAGTTCTTC.

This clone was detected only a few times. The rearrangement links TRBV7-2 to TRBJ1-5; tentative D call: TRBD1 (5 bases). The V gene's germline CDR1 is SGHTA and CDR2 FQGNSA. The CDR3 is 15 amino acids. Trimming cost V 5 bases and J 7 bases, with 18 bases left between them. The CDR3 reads CASSPDQGSGQPQHF. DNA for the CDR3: TGTGCCAGCAGCCCAGATCAGGGTTCAGGACAGCCCCAGCATTTT.

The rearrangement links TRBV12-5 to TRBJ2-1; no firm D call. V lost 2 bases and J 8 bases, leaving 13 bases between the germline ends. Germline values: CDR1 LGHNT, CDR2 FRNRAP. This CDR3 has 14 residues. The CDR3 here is CASGLSQGFHEQFF. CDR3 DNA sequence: TGTGCTAGTGGTTTGAGTCAAGGGTTCCATGAGCAGTTCTTC.

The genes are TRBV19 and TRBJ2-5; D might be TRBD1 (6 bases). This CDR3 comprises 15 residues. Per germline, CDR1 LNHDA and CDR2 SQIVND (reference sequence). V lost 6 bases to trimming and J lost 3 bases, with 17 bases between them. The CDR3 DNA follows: TGTGCCAGTAGCCCTCCCCCCTACAGGGAAGAGACCCAGTACTTC. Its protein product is CASSPPPYREETQYF.